This TCR beta chain was found in a study of blood T cells in healthy people across ages. Study-level findings and limits: Because donor CMV status was unknown, expanded clonotype changes were possibly confounded. PBMCs went unsorted, and a conclusive naive versus antigen-experienced comparison was therefore prevented.

For this clonotype: Its specificity is unknown.

Primers used in a second PCR of roughly 6 to 12 cycles were a sample-barcoded 5' primer and a J-beta primer mix. Each CDR3 protein gets one entry after TCRdb re-called the 5' RACE reads with MiXCR. Seen here are about 290,000 distinct CDR3 sequences, roughly 26% observed once, and the top ten hold around 30%. The CDR3 length is 13 residues. Germline V gene lookup returns CDR1 SGHRS and CDR2 YFSETQ. Between the trimmed V and J ends, which lost 0 bases and 5 bases, there was a span of 6 bases. The chain couples TRBV5-1 to TRBJ2-1; D is possibly TRBD2 (5 bases). The sequenced sample was blood. The TCR originated in an older woman in good health. In nucleotides, the CDR3 is TGCGCCAGCAGCTTGGACGGGAACAATGAGCAGTTCTTC. This translates into CASSLDGNNEQFF. Drawing the rest from reference TRBV5-1 and TRBJ2-1, the complete variable domain is KAGVTQTPRYLIKTRGQQVTLSCSPISGHRSVSWYQQTPGQGLQFLFEYFSETQRNKGNFPGRFSGRQFSNSRSEMNVSTLELGDSALYLCASSLDGNNEQFFGPGTRLTVL.